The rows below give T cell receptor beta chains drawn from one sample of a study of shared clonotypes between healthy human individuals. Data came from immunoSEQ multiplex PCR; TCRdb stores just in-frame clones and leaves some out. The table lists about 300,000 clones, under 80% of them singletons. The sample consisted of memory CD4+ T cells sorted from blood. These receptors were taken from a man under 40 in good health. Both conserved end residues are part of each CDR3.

CASGLVLGGTQYF TRBJ2-3 TRBV12-5
CSVSGGLEQYF TRBJ2-7 TRBV29-1
CASSPGPSSGELFF TRBJ2-2 TRBV6-1
CATSREGSSKYEQYF TRBJ2-7 TRBV15
CASSLRSSYNSEQFF TRBJ2-1 TRBV18
CASSLEARSSYNEQFF TRBJ2-1 TRBV5-4
CASSVKQTNTGELFF TRBJ2-2 TRBV7-2
CASSQDRSEGQYF TRBJ2-7 TRBV14
CASSLRAEFYEQYF TRBJ2-7 TRBV28
CASSSSTGGETQYF TRBJ2-5 TRBV6-6
CASSSQTGREAFF TRBJ1-1 TRBV9
CASSPGTLGTQYF TRBJ2-5 TRBV18
CASLKPGAGELFF TRBJ2-2 TRBV2
CASSIEYQPQHF TRBJ1-5 TRBV19
CASSENREETQYF TRBJ2-5 TRBV25-1
CASSEYAGLGETQYF TRBJ2-5 TRBV25-1
CASSITPGAGETQYF TRBJ2-5 TRBV19
CASSQPSGRRGSSYNEQFF TRBJ2-1 TRBV4-1
CAWSVVRGINYGYTF TRBJ1-2 TRBV30
CARSLVEGTTDTQYF TRBJ2-3 TRBV5-3
CASSFVGLAGVNGYEQYF TRBJ2-7 TRBV28
CASSLLAGVMYEQFF TRBJ2-1 TRBV27
CASSFAAGEQETQYF TRBJ2-5 TRBV9
CASSKKRGGEQFF TRBJ2-1 TRBV6-6
CASSEGAKNIQYF TRBJ2-4 TRBV2
CASSLVGTGHQPQHF TRBJ1-5 TRBV7-8
CASSGVVNQPQHF TRBJ1-5 TRBV18
CASKSGKGDEQFF TRBJ2-1 TRBV6-1
CASSEAVISYEQYF TRBJ2-7 TRBV28
CSARAHYEQYF TRBJ2-7 TRBV20-1
CATSNGLAGTGELFF TRBJ2-2 TRBV6-4
CASTALAGYNEQFF TRBJ2-1 TRBV6-1
CASSLVLGVNTEAFF TRBJ1-1 TRBV7-8
CASTSFGSTDTQYF TRBJ2-3 TRBV11-2
CAYSENTRNQPQHF TRBJ1-5 TRBV6-1
CASSERLSTGELFF TRBJ2-2 TRBV2
CASSYEQYF TRBJ2-7 TRBV27
CASSTPLAGTSTDTQYF TRBJ2-3 TRBV5-4
CASSLSGRGFDEQFF TRBJ2-1 TRBV5-4
CASSLGQGEGYYEQYF TRBJ2-7 TRBV11-3
CASSLAGGAYEQYF TRBJ2-7 TRBV2
CASSPDSSETQYF TRBJ2-5 TRBV7-2
CASSVGSGLVAYEQYF TRBJ2-7 TRBV9
CASGSDGTSEQFF TRBJ2-1 TRBV12-5
CASSTPTGTEQYF TRBJ2-7 TRBV19
CAWSVRTDYGYTF TRBJ1-2 TRBV30
CSVWDLNEQFF TRBJ2-1 TRBV29-1
CASSLTSGSSYEQYF TRBJ2-7 TRBV5-1
CASSLGQGGETQYF TRBJ2-5 TRBV5-4
CASKPPDRGSYNEQFF TRBJ2-1 TRBV27
CASRGQGEVTDTQYF TRBJ2-3 TRBV5-1
CASSLGGLYGYTF TRBJ1-2 TRBV5-1
CASSVTSGTGELFF TRBJ2-2 TRBV9
CASGHRRRDLNQPQHF TRBJ1-5 TRBV7-8
CASSYITALIKETQYF TRBJ2-5 TRBV7-6
CASSIEGSPGDIQYF TRBJ2-4 TRBV7-9
CASSPQGLAGDNEQFF TRBJ2-1 TRBV7-2
CASSTLPASGRVFQETQYF TRBJ2-5 TRBV5-1
CASKGGGPRETQYF TRBJ2-5 TRBV2
CASSPQGSNYGYTF TRBJ1-2 TRBV5-6